This T cell receptor beta chain came from a study of coeliac disease. Overall study findings and caveats: Control samples showed higher TRB and TRG clonality than intraepithelial and lamina propria samples in active celiac disease.

Data came from immunoSEQ multiplex PCR; TCRdb stores just in-frame clones and leaves some out. The sample has approximately 790 clones; 64% are singletons. CDR1 and CDR2 (germline): MNHNS, SASEGT. There are 14 residues in the CDR3. V was shortened by 3 bases and J by 1 base, with 9 bases between the two germline ends. Details on this clone: No antigen is known for it. Distinct nucleotide sequences in the sample also encode this CDR3.

The V and J genes are TRBV6-1 and TRBJ1-1, with D possibly TRBD1 on 5 matching bases. The clonotype originates from a man older than 75 without celiac disease. Source material: intraepithelial lymphocytes from the gut. DNA of the CDR3: TGTGCCAGCAGTGAGCTGGGGGGGAACACTGAAGCTTTCTTT. It codes for CASSELGGNTEAFF.